Following are 23 T cell receptor beta chains from one sample sequenced in a study of T-cell reconstitution after alpha-beta-depleted transplantation in children. The TCRbeta library incorporated unique molecular identifiers. TCRdb ran MiXCR on the PCR reads and lists one entry per CDR3 protein. There are 200,000 to 250,000 distinct CDR3 sequences in the sample; 9.7% occur only once, and roughly 5.1% lies in the top ten. Here the sequenced sample was PBMCs from the stem cell graft donor, taken from the stem cell graft. The origin of the receptors is a human donor who donated a stem cell graft to a child with SCID.

This clonotype was seen ten or more times. The chain links TRBV27 to TRBJ2-5, with D unresolved. V gave up 6 bases and J gave up 2 bases, with 10 bases separating them. Germline CDR1 MNHEY, CDR2 SMNVEV (reference sequence). CDR3 length: 13 amino acids. The CDR3 bases are TGTGCCAGCAGACCACTGGATCAAGAGACCCAGTACTTC. Its translation: CASRPLDQETQYF.

This clonotype has a handful of counts. The V and J genes are TRBV28 and TRBJ1-1; possibly TRBD1 for D (5 bases). The CDR3 is made up of 16 amino acids. Germline CDR1 reads MDHEN; CDR2 reads SYDVKM. Deletions cut 4 bases from V and 1 base from J, with 16 bases between. Written as DNA, the CDR3 is TGTGCCAGCAGTTCAGGGATCCGGCAGCAGAACACTGAAGCTTTCTTT. It specifies CASSSGIRQQNTEAFF. Drawing the rest from reference TRBV28 and TRBJ1-1, the complete variable domain is DVKVTQSSRYLVKRTGEKVFLECVQDMDHENMFWYRQDPGLGLRLIYFSYDVKMKEKGDIPEGYSVSREKKERFSLILESASTNQTSMYLCASSSGIRQQNTEAFFGQGTRLTVV.

Concerning this clonotype itself: This may be a read error, as it is one base from a much larger clone. No conserved phenylalanine or tryptophan ends this CDR3, so it is likely a read error. The chain employs TRBV24-1 and TRBJ1-1; unclear D gene. The CDR3 loop spans 15 amino acids. CDR1 is KGHDR, CDR2 SFDVKD, per germline. The ends were cut back, 2 bases at V and 3 bases at J, with 12 bases in the middle. In nucleotides, the CDR3 is TGTGCCACCAGTGATTCATCCCACGGGGACACTGAAGCTTTCATT. The encoded protein is CATSDSSHGDTEAFI.

This clonotype has a count of ten or more. This sequence joins TRBV20-1 and TRBJ2-7; 7 nucleotides match TRBD2. The CDR3 runs to 13 residues. After removal of 3 bases from V and 0 bases from J, the junction contained 2 bases not matched to a gene. The V gene's germline CDR1 is DFQATT and CDR2 SNEGSKA (reference sequence). The CDR3: CSASGGTSYEQYF. In DNA, the CDR3 is TGCAGTGCTAGCGGGGGGACCTCCTACGAGCAGTACTTC.

This clonotype was recorded many times. The gene calls are TRBV6-1 and TRBJ2-7; 7 bases fit TRBD1. The CDR3 runs to 17 residues. The junction had 12 bases not matched to a gene; V was cut back by 4 bases and J by 0 bases. CDR1 and CDR2 (germline): MNHNS, SASEGT. CDR3 in amino acids: CASSALLGTETSYEQYF. The CDR3 DNA follows: TGTGCCAGCAGTGCCCTTTTGGGGACAGAGACCTCCTACGAGCAGTACTTC.

This clonotype occurred many times. The chain has TRBV29-1 and TRBJ2-5; D possibly matches TRBD1 or TRBD2 (5 bases each). Trimming pared 4 bases from V and 5 bases from J, leaving 11 bases between. CDR3 length equals 12 residues. Germline lookup yields CDR1 SQVTM and CDR2 ANQGSEA. CDR3 protein: CSVVGQRETQYF. CDR3 in DNA: TGCAGCGTTGTGGGGCAGCGGGAGACCCAGTACTTC.

The table lists this clonotype with many counts. The rearrangement uses TRBV15 and TRBJ1-2, with a possible D match to TRBD1 (5 bases). CDR1 LNHNV and CDR2 YYDKDF come from the germline V gene (reference sequence). V was clipped by 5 bases and J by 10 bases, with 14 bases between them. This CDR3 region has 12 residues. CDR3: CATSEDGALYTF. The CDR3 DNA follows: TGTGCCACCAGCGAGGACGGGGCGCTCTACACCTTC.

Ten or more counts support this clonotype. CDR3 protein: CAISGRGQNNEQFF. DNA for the CDR3: TGTGCCATCAGTGGAAGGGGGCAGAACAATGAGCAGTTCTTC. The chain carries TRBV10-3 and TRBJ2-1; 7 nucleotides line up with TRBD1. With 4 bases clipped from V and 5 bases from J, the junction kept 5 bases outside the gene matches. The CDR3 covers 14 residues. The V gene's germline CDR1 is ENHRY and CDR2 SYGVKD.

Many counts were recorded for this clonotype. This chain joins TRBV5-1 and TRBJ1-2; the D gene is possibly TRBD1 (6 bases). The CDR3 covers 15 residues. Germline assignment: CDR1 SGHRS and CDR2 YFSETQ. Trimming left V 4 bases short and J 0 bases short, with 13 bases between. DNA of the CDR3: TGCGCCAGCAGCGTGGACAGCTTTACTAACTATGGCTACACCTTC. As protein: CASSVDSFTNYGYTF.

This clonotype was counted at least ten times. V usage is TRBV29-1 and J usage is TRBJ1-2; D call uncertain. The CDR3 loop spans 10 amino acids. Trimming cost V 5 bases and J 7 bases, with 8 bases left between them. The germline gives CDR1 SQVTM, CDR2 ANQGSEA. The CDR3 protein is CSVYVVGYTF. The CDR3 region has the DNA TGCAGCGTTTACGTTGTTGGCTACACCTTC.

This clonotype has at least ten counts. This chain uses TRBV5-1 with TRBJ1-5; 7 nucleotides align to TRBD1. The CDR3 is 15 amino acids. V shed 5 bases and J 1 base; nucleotides not matched to a gene: 6. In germline, CDR1 is SGHRS, CDR2 YFSETQ. Here the CDR3 reads CASRPTGASNQPQHF. The CDR3 DNA reads as TGCGCCAGCAGACCTACAGGGGCCAGCAATCAGCCCCAGCATTTT.

The rearrangement uses TRBV7-9 and TRBJ1-1; possibly TRBD1 for D (5 bases). This CDR3 contains 14 residues. V lost 1 base to trimming and J lost 6 bases, with 12 bases between them. In germline, CDR1 is SEHNR, CDR2 FQNEAQ (reference sequence). DNA of the CDR3: TGTGCCAGCAGCTTAGAGGGCCAGGGCCCTGAAGCTTTCTTT. Translating gives CASSLEGQGPEAFF. Based on the CDR3 plus reference TRBV7-9 and TRBJ1-1, the full variable domain is DTGVSQNPRHKITKRGQNVTFRCDPISEHNRLYWYRQTLGQGPEFLTYFQNEAQLEKSRLLSDRFSAERPKGSFSTLEIQRTEQGDSAMYLCASSLEGQGPEAFFGQGTRLTVV.

This chain links TRBV5-1 with TRBJ2-3, with TRBD2 matching over 9 bases. CDR1 and CDR2 from the germline V gene are SGHRS and YFSETQ. This CDR3 has 14 amino acids. With V trimmed by 2 bases and J by 4 bases, 2 bases remained unmatched. As DNA, the CDR3 is TGCGCCAGCAGCTTACCTAGCGGGGCAGATACGCAGTATTTT. Its protein product is CASSLPSGADTQYF.

Ten or more counts support this clonotype. The chain couples TRBV12-5 to TRBJ2-7; no firm D call. V was trimmed by 7 bases and J by 2 bases, leaving 12 bases between them. Germline-derived CDR1 and CDR2 are LGHNT and FRNRAP. The length of the CDR3 is 13 residues. CDR3: CASAVGPTYEQYF. DNA of the CDR3: TGTGCTAGTGCTGTGGGTCCGACCTACGAGCAGTACTTC. Full variable domain (outside the CDR3, taken from reference TRBV12-5 and TRBJ2-7): DARVTQTPRHKVTEMGQEVTMRCQPILGHNTVFWYRQTMMQGLELLAYFRNRAPLDDSGMPKDRFSAEMPDATLATLKIQPSEPRDSAVYFCASAVGPTYEQYFGPGTRLTVT.

This clonotype came up many times. The rearrangement links TRBV29-1 to TRBJ2-5; unclear D gene. The germline V gene encodes CDR1 SQVTM and CDR2 ANQGSEA. This CDR3 is 10 amino acids long. Deletions cut 6 bases from V and 10 bases from J, with 12 bases between. In nucleotides, the CDR3 is TGCAGCGTCGAGAGGTTCGGCCAGTACTTC. It yields the protein CSVERFGQYF.

This clonotype was seen repeatedly, ten times or more. The chain carries TRBV20-1 and TRBJ2-7; 10 nucleotides agree with TRBD1. The germline V gene encodes CDR1 DFQATT and CDR2 SNEGSKA (reference sequence). The CDR3 covers 15 residues. V shed 6 bases, J shed 0 bases, and the junction held 8 bases outside the gene matches. CDR3 loop: CSAVSGQGISYEQYF. CDR3 nucleotide sequence: TGCAGTGCCGTATCGGGACAGGGGATCTCCTACGAGCAGTACTTC.

This clonotype has ten or more counts. This rearrangement joins TRBV9 to TRBJ2-1; D is unclear. Germline V lookup: CDR1 SGDLS, CDR2 YYNGEE. V dropped 0 bases and J dropped 2 bases, with 6 bases sitting between them. The CDR3 is 14 amino acids. Here the CDR3 reads CASSVVGTYNEQFF. DNA for the CDR3: TGTGCCAGCAGCGTAGTAGGGACCTACAATGAGCAGTTCTTC. The variable domain in full, with the rest retrieved from reference TRBV9 and TRBJ2-1, is DSGVTQTPKHLITATGQRVTLRCSPRSGDLSVYWYQQSLDQGLQFLIQYYNGEERAKGNILERFSAQQFPDLHSELNLSSLELGDSALYFCASSVVGTYNEQFFGPGTRLTVL.

This clonotype was counted ten times or more. The CDR3 DNA is TGTGCCAGCTCCCTTGAGACCCCACAGGGGGAGCAGTACTTC. The encoded protein is CASSLETPQGEQYF. The rearrangement links TRBV18 to TRBJ2-7, with TRBD1 matching 7 bases. CDR3 length equals 14 residues. Germline V gene data show CDR1 as KGHSH and CDR2 as LQKENI. V shed 6 bases and J 7 bases; nucleotides not matched to a gene: 12.

This clonotype was recorded many times. Sequence at one end of the junction differs from germline and may be a read error. The rearrangement joins TRBV20-1 to TRBJ1-2; TRBD1 might be the D (5 bases). CDR1 and CDR2 from the germline V gene are DFQATT and SNEGSKA (reference sequence). CDR3 length: 13 residues. The CDR3 DNA follows: TGCAGTGCCAGAGACAGTCTAACTTATGGCTACACCTTC. This sequence encodes CSARDSLTYGYTF.

This clonotype was seen repeatedly, ten times or more. V and J are TRBV4-3 and TRBJ1-1; no reliable D call. Germline values: CDR1 LGHNA, CDR2 YSLEER. V lost 0 bases and J 4 bases, leaving 12 bases between the germline ends. The CDR3 loop spans 15 amino acids. In DNA, the CDR3 is TGCGCCAGCAGCCAAGATCCCCGCGTGACCACTGAAGCTTTCTTT. Encoded protein: CASSQDPRVTTEAFF.

This chain joins TRBV2 and TRBJ2-5; D unresolved. V was clipped by 7 bases and J by 5 bases, with 14 bases between them. The CDR3 is 13 amino acids. Germline CDR1 SNHLY, CDR2 FYNNEI. CDR3 loop: CASTPIIWETQYF. DNA for the CDR3: TGTGCCAGCACCCCGATTATATGGGAGACCCAGTACTTC.

This clonotype was picked up a small number of times. The V gene is TRBV5-1, the J gene TRBJ2-3; D is undetermined. Germline V gene data show CDR1 as SGHRS and CDR2 as YFSETQ. There are 14 residues in the CDR3. V was shortened by 5 bases and J by 4 bases, with 14 bases between the two germline ends. The CDR3 DNA is TGCGCCAGCAGGACCGCCGGCCCCCCAGATACGCAGTATTTT. It translates to CASRTAGPPDTQYF.

Many counts were recorded for this clonotype. The chain employs TRBV24-1 and TRBJ2-1; 10 positions match TRBD2. After removal of 5 bases from V and 0 bases from J, the junction contained 0 bases not matched to a gene. The CDR3 sequence is 15 residues long. Germline V gives CDR1 KGHDR, CDR2 SFDVKD. Here the CDR3 reads CATSGTSGSYNEQFF. As DNA, the CDR3 is TGTGCCACCAGTGGGACTAGCGGCTCCTACAATGAGCAGTTCTTC.